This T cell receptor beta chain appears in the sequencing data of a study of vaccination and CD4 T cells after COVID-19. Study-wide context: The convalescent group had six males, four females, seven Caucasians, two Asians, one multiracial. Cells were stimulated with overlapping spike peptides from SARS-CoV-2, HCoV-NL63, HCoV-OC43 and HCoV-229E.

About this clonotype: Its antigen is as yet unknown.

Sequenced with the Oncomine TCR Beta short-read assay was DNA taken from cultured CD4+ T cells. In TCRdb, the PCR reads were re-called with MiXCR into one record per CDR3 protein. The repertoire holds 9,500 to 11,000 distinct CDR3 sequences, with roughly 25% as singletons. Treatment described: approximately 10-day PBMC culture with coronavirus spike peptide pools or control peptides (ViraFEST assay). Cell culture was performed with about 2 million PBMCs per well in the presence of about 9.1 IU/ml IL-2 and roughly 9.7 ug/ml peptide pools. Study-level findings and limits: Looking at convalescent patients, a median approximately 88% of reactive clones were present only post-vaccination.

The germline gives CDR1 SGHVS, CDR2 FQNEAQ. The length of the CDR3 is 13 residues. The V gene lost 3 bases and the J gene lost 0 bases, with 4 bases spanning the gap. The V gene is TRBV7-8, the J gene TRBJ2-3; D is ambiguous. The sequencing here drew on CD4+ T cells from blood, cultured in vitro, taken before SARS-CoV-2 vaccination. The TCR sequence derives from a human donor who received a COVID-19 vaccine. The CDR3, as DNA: TGTGCCAGCAGCTTTCCTAGCACAGATACGCAGTATTTT. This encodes CASSFPSTDTQYF.